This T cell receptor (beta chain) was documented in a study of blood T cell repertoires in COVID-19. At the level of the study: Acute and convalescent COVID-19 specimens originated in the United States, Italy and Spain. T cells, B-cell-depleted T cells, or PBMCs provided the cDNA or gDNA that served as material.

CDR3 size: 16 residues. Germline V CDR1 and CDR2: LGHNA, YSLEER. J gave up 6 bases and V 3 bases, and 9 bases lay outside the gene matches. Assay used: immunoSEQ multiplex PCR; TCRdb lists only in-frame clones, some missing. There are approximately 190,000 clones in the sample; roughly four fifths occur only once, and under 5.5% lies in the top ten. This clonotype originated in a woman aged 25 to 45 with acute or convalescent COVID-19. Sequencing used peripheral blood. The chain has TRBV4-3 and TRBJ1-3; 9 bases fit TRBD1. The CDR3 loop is CASSQSGQGLANTIYF. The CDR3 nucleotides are TGCGCCAGCAGCCAGTCCGGACAGGGGCTCGCAAACACCATATATTTT.